The 8 T cell receptor beta chains below come from one sample, sequenced in a study of blood T cell repertoires in COVID-19. Data came from immunoSEQ multiplex PCR; TCRdb stores just in-frame clones and leaves some out. The sample yields some 210,000 clones, 75% to 90% seen once. The sample consisted of peripheral blood. These receptor sequences come from a man aged 55 to 70 who had recovered from COVID-19.

This chain links TRBV7-2 with TRBJ2-7; D gene ambiguous. The CDR3 has 15 amino acids. The germline V gene has CDR1 SGHTA and CDR2 FQGNSA. V shed 1 base and J shed 6 bases, with 16 bases lying between them. CDR3 amino acids: CASSLGDWKTLEQYF. CDR3 nucleotides: TGTGCCAGCAGCTTAGGCGACTGGAAAACCCTCGAGCAGTACTTC.

CDR3 residues: CASGSLSSGGADTQYF. As DNA, the CDR3 is TGTGCCAGCGGATCCCTCTCTAGCGGGGGAGCAGATACGCAGTATTTT. V usage is TRBV5-5 and J usage is TRBJ2-3; TRBD2 aligns across 10 bases. Germline CDR1 is SGHKS and CDR2 is YYEKEE (reference sequence). CDR3 length: 16 residues. V was pared by 7 bases and J by 4 bases, with 12 bases of the junction left unmatched.

The chain is built from TRBV6-1 and TRBJ2-1; unclear D gene. The CDR3 sequence is 15 residues long. Per germline, CDR1 MNHNS and CDR2 SASEGT. V dropped 3 bases and J dropped 8 bases, with 17 bases sitting between them. For the CDR3, the DNA is TGTGCCAGCAGTGAGGGCTACTCCCCTTTGGATGAGCAGTTCTTC. Protein: CASSEGYSPLDEQFF.

The chain links TRBV14 to TRBJ1-2, with D possibly TRBD1 on 5 matching bases. CDR3 length: 13 residues. Trimming removed 2 bases from V and 8 bases from J, with 12 bases in between. The germline gives CDR1 SGHDN, CDR2 FVKESK. CDR3 loop: CASSQSRGSGYTF. DNA for the CDR3: TGTGCCAGCAGCCAAAGTAGGGGCTCCGGCTACACCTTC.

For the CDR3, the DNA is TGCAGCGTGCCAGGACAGAGCTCCTACAATGAGCAGTTCTTC. This encodes CSVPGQSSYNEQFF. V and J are TRBV29-1 and TRBJ2-1; maybe TRBD1 (6 bases). Trimming cost V 6 bases and J 0 bases, with 12 bases left between them. The CDR3 loop spans 14 amino acids. Germline CDR1 SQVTM, CDR2 ANQGSEA.

The rearrangement joins TRBV24-1 to TRBJ2-2, with TRBD1 matching over 10 bases. The germline gives CDR1 KGHDR, CDR2 SFDVKD. J was trimmed by 5 bases and V by 3 bases; bases with no gene match: 2. The CDR3 is 15 residues long. In DNA form, the CDR3 reads TGTGCCACCAGTGATAGGACAGGGGGGACCGGGGAGCTGTTTTTT. Its protein is CATSDRTGGTGELFF.

This chain uses TRBV6-2 or TRBV6-3 with TRBJ2-2; TRBD1 agrees at 7 bases. Germline lookup yields CDR1 MNHEY and CDR2 SVGEGT. CDR3 length equals 17 residues. V shed 2 bases and J 1 base; nucleotides not matched to a gene: 7. The CDR3 nucleotides read TGTGCCAGCAGTTACCCTGACAGGGTTAAGAACACCGGGGAGCTGTTTTTT. It is translated as CASSYPDRVKNTGELFF.

About this clone: The sample carries other DNA sequences with the same CDR3. This chain links TRBV27 with TRBJ1-2; 7 bases align to TRBD1. CDR3 length: 13 residues. The junction had 4 bases not matched to a gene; V was cut back by 5 bases and J by 4 bases. Germline V lookup: CDR1 MNHEY, CDR2 SMNVEV (reference sequence). Here the CDR3 reads CASSPGTVYGYTF. DNA of the CDR3: TGTGCCAGCAGTCCAGGGACAGTCTATGGCTACACCTTC.